This T cell receptor beta chain comes out of a study of beta chain features in type 1 diabetes. Study results and caveats: TCRB CDR3 length was moderately but significantly reduced in all four CD4+ subsets of Type 1 diabetes patients.

The ends were cut back, 6 bases at V and 0 bases at J, with 5 bases in the middle. The CDR3 loop spans 13 amino acids. Germline CDR1 reads KGHSH; CDR2 reads LQKENI. Expressed TCRB transcripts were sequenced because the isolated RNA had all been reverse transcribed beforehand. The protocol was immunoSEQ multiplex PCR, while the TCRdb copy is restricted to in-frame clones and leaves out a portion. The sample consists of about 180,000 clones, around 7.8% of them appearing once. Notes on this clone: Its target is not known.

This receptor was taken from a woman aged 40 to 50 with type 1 diabetes. Sequencing input: central memory CD4+ T cells from blood. The chain joins TRBV18 to TRBJ1-4; D is possibly TRBD1 (5 bases). In DNA, the CDR3 is TGTGCCAGCTCCAGGGCAACTAATGAAAAACTGTTTTTT. Translation gives CASSRATNEKLFF.